The 10 T cell receptor beta chains below all came from one sample that was sequenced in a study of cytomegalovirus exposure and HLA in healthy donors. Researchers ran the PCR with 60 Vbeta and 13 Jbeta primers. Some clones are missing from TCRdb's copy, which holds only in-frame ones; the method was immunoSEQ multiplex PCR. The sample has around 160,000 clones; about three quarters are singletons. Specimen: PBMCs. The source is a man aged 45 to 65 in good health and CMV-seropositive.

This chain joins TRBV5-8 and TRBJ1-2, with TRBD1 as a possible D gene (5 bases). The CDR3 loop spans 15 amino acids. Trimming left V 2 bases short and J 0 bases short, with 11 bases between. Germline CDR1 is SGHTS and CDR2 is YDEGEE. The CDR3 reads CASSFRGEPNYGYTF. CDR3 in DNA: TGTGCCAGCAGCTTTAGGGGTGAACCTAACTATGGCTACACCTTC.

The chain employs TRBV28 and TRBJ2-3; 7 bases are shared with TRBD1. The J segment lost 2 bases and the V segment lost 4 bases, leaving 6 bases of the junction unmatched. This CDR3 is 15 amino acids long. The germline V gene encodes CDR1 MDHEN and CDR2 SYDVKM. CDR3 DNA sequence: TGTGCCAGCAGTTACGGGCAGGGGGACACAGATACGCAGTATTTT. This translates into CASSYGQGDTDTQYF.

This clone is a singleton in its sample. This chain joins TRBV10-3 and TRBJ1-1, with TRBD1 matching over 8 bases. V gave up 4 bases and J gave up 5 bases; unmatched junction bases: 9. Germline V gives CDR1 ENHRY, CDR2 SYGVKD. There are 15 residues in the CDR3. As DNA, the CDR3 is TGTGCCATCAGTGGTAGGACAGGGTCGGAGACTGAAGCTTTCTTT. Its translation: CAISGRTGSETEAFF.

In its sample, this clone was seen a few times. The chain has TRBV4-1 and TRBJ1-1; 8 bases match TRBD1. The V and J ends lost 4 bases and 7 bases, in that order; junction bases with no gene match: 8. Germline V gene data show CDR1 as MGHRA and CDR2 as YSYEKL. The CDR3 covers 14 residues. CDR3 in amino acids: CASSRGQGSVEAFF. CDR3 coding DNA: TGCGCCAGCAGCCGAGGACAGGGATCGGTTGAAGCTTTCTTT.

This clone has just one count. The chain couples TRBV7-8 to TRBJ1-2; D unresolved. V lost 4 bases and J 0 bases, leaving 6 bases between the germline ends. This CDR3 spans 13 amino acids. The germline V gene has CDR1 SGHVS and CDR2 FQNEAQ. As DNA, the CDR3 is TGTGCCAGCAGCTCAAGAGCTAACTATGGCTACACCTTC. Translated: CASSSRANYGYTF.

This chain links TRBV13 with TRBJ2-3; TRBD2 matches 16 bases. The germline CDR1 and CDR2 sequences are PRHDT and FYEKMQ (reference sequence). This CDR3 spans 18 amino acids. Germline trimming cut 4 bases from V and 6 bases from J; bases unmatched to any gene: 10. The CDR3 loop reads CASSSGLAGGNREDTQYF. The CDR3, as DNA: TGTGCCAGCAGCTCGGGACTAGCGGGGGGGAACCGAGAGGATACGCAGTATTTT.

The chain couples TRBV4-1 to TRBJ1-5; D not certain. Between the trimmed V and J ends, which lost 0 bases and 0 bases, there was a span of 6 bases. There are 15 residues in the CDR3. The germline V gene has CDR1 MGHRA and CDR2 YSYEKL. This chain's CDR3 is CASSQDTNSNQPQHF. CDR3 nucleotide sequence: TGCGCCAGCAGCCAAGATACAAATAGCAATCAGCCCCAGCATTTT.

This clone has only a few counts. The rearrangement links TRBV11-2 to TRBJ2-5; tentative D call: TRBD2 (5 bases). From germline, CDR1 is SGHAT and CDR2 FQNNGV. This CDR3 region has 16 residues. The V end lost 8 bases, the J end lost 5 bases, and 24 bases lay between the germline ends. The CDR3, as DNA: TGTGCCAGCCGCCAGATGTATCGGGGAAGTAGGGAGACCCAGTACTTC. Translation gives CASRQMYRGSRETQYF.

As regards this clone: This CDR3 is also generated by other DNA sequences in the sample. The chain is built from TRBV7-9 and TRBJ1-1; no firm D call. The length of the CDR3 is 14 residues. Germline V gene data show CDR1 as SEHNR and CDR2 as FQNEAQ (reference sequence). The ends were cut back, 0 bases at V and 1 base at J, with 6 bases in the middle. The CDR3 DNA is TGTGCCAGCAGCTTAGCGGGCGAGAACACTGAAGCTTTCTTT. Amino acids: CASSLAGENTEAFF.

The chain combines TRBV20-1 with TRBJ1-1; no reliable D call. The germline V gene has CDR1 DFQATT and CDR2 SNEGSKA (reference sequence). V was pared by 4 bases and J by 5 bases, with 8 bases between. The CDR3 covers 11 residues. CDR3 sequence reads: CSANDKTEAFF. The CDR3 DNA sequence: TGCAGTGCTAATGACAAAACTGAAGCTTTCTTT.